Listed below are T cell receptor beta chains from one sample, sequenced in a study of Tregs in tolerant kidney transplant recipients. Using immunoSEQ multiplex PCR, the repertoire was profiled, and TCRdb retains in-frame clones only, with some absent. Of fewer than 95,000 clones listed, approximately 93% are singletons. This material consisted of CD4+ T cells from blood (PBMCs), taken 12 months after the transplant. The receptors shown here come from a human patient who received a combined kidney and bone marrow transplant. Some T cells could come from the graft donor. CDR3s include the opening cysteine and the closing phenylalanine or tryptophan. D genes are given only for firm matches. A clone size is listed for some rows: how often the clone was seen (once, few, many), or a class if it is expanded.

J gene: TRBJ2-7; clone size: NA; D gene: TRBD1; V gene: TRBV9; CDR3 protein: CASSVGGQGDIYEQYF; CDR3 DNA: TGTGCCAGCAGCGTAGGTGGACAGGGTGATATCTACGAGCAGTACTTC
J gene: TRBJ2-2; clone size: NA; D gene: NA; V gene: TRBV5-5; CDR3 protein: CASSPHAGTNTGELFF; CDR3 DNA: TGTGCCAGCAGCCCGCACGCCGGGACAAACACCGGGGAGCTGTTTTTT
J gene: TRBJ1-4; clone size: NA; D gene: NA; V gene: TRBV9; CDR3 protein: CASSANPGGDEKLFF; CDR3 DNA: TGTGCCAGCAGCGCCAACCCGGGTGGCGATGAAAAACTGTTTTTT
J gene: TRBJ2-5; clone size: NA; D gene: TRBD1; V gene: TRBV7-7; CDR3 protein: CASSTSSGTGVTQYF; CDR3 DNA: TGTGCCAGCAGCACAAGCTCCGGGACAGGGGTGACCCAGTACTTC
J gene: TRBJ1-4; clone size: NA; D gene: NA; V gene: TRBV7-2; CDR3 protein: CASSLESRTNEKLFF; CDR3 DNA: TGTGCCAGCAGCTTAGAGAGTAGAACTAATGAAAAACTGTTTTTT
J gene: TRBJ2-1; clone size: NA; D gene: TRBD2; V gene: TRBV7-3; CDR3 protein: CASSLALGSGVAGEVRYGEQFF; CDR3 DNA: TGTGCCAGCAGCTTAGCTCTGGGTAGCGGTGTAGCGGGGGAGGTCAGGTACGGTGAGCAGTTCTTC
J gene: TRBJ1-2; clone size: NA; D gene: TRBD1; V gene: TRBV4-1; CDR3 protein: CASTPRQGVGYGYTF; CDR3 DNA: TGCGCCAGCACGCCCCGACAGGGAGTGGGGTATGGCTACACCTTC
J gene: TRBJ2-3; clone size: NA; D gene: NA; V gene: TRBV7-3; CDR3 protein: CASSLAGAYTDTQYF; CDR3 DNA: TGTGCCAGCAGCTTGGCGGGGGCCTACACAGATACGCAGTATTTT
J gene: TRBJ1-4; clone size: once; D gene: NA; V gene: TRBV29-1; CDR3 protein: CSVEQSRGGEKLFF; CDR3 DNA: TGCAGCGTTGAACAGTCGCGGGGGGGTGAAAAACTGTTTTTT
J gene: TRBJ2-1; clone size: NA; D gene: TRBD2; V gene: TRBV19; CDR3 protein: CASSQGTSSYNEQFF; CDR3 DNA: TGTGCCAGTAGCCAAGGGACTAGTTCCTACAATGAGCAGTTCTTC
J gene: TRBJ2-2; clone size: once; D gene: TRBD2; V gene: TRBV28; CDR3 protein: CASRPGLAGPGELFF; CDR3 DNA: TGTGCCAGCAGGCCGGGACTAGCGGGACCCGGGGAGCTGTTTTTT
J gene: TRBJ2-7; clone size: NA; D gene: TRBD2; V gene: TRBV2; CDR3 protein: CASRGGLAGPYEQYF; CDR3 DNA: TGTGCCAGCAGAGGGGGACTAGCGGGGCCCTACGAGCAGTACTTC
J gene: TRBJ2-7; clone size: NA; D gene: NA; V gene: TRBV21-1; CDR3 protein: CASSKGQGGYEQYF; CDR3 DNA: TGTGCCAGCAGCAAAGGACAGGGAGGTTACGAGCAGTACTTC
J gene: TRBJ2-5; clone size: NA; D gene: TRBD2; V gene: TRBV5-1; CDR3 protein: CASSLELAGGVSGTQYF; CDR3 DNA: TGCGCCAGCAGCTTGGAGCTAGCGGGGGGTGTTTCAGGGACCCAGTACTTC
J gene: TRBJ2-2; clone size: once; D gene: NA; V gene: TRBV19; CDR3 protein: CASQTTWYTGELFF; CDR3 DNA: TGTGCCAGTCAGACTACATGGTACACCGGGGAGCTGTTTTTT
J gene: TRBJ1-3; clone size: NA; D gene: NA; V gene: TRBV5-1; CDR3 protein: CASSLSRALGNTIYF; CDR3 DNA: TGCGCCAGCAGCCTTTCGCGGGCCCTCGGAAACACCATATATTTT
J gene: TRBJ1-1; clone size: NA; D gene: NA; V gene: TRBV11-2; CDR3 protein: CASSLGRTANTEAFF; CDR3 DNA: TGTGCCAGCAGCTTAGGTAGGACAGCGAACACTGAAGCTTTCTTT